The sequence of this T cell receptor (beta chain) was determined in a study of human T cells and chemical hapten exposure. TCRdb fed the RACE reads into MiXCR, producing one record per CDR3 protein. The sample shows around 300,000 distinct CDR3 sequences, around 7% of them seen only once. The time point here: pre-sensitization, week 0. Indicated treatment: therapeutic diphenylcyclopropenone sensitization with weekly scalp DPC. The germline CDR1 and CDR2 sequences are SGHKS and YYEKEE (reference sequence). The CDR3 extends over 13 amino acids. Trimming left V 5 bases short and J 6 bases short, with 11 bases between. In its sample, this clonotype was seen a few times. As yet, its antigen is unknown. Study outcomes and limitations: PT1 expanded TCR numbers tracked positively with patch test score.

This TCR derives from a man aged 18 to 30 with alopecia areata. Some clones in this sample may be carry-over from other donors' samples. This specimen was whole blood, taken in connection with sensitization to the hapten diphenylcyclopropenone (DPC). This chain links TRBV5-5 with TRBJ2-2; TRBD2 is a possible D gene (6 bases). CDR3 nucleotides: TGTGCCAGCAGTCGCCCGGGGGCCGGGGAGCTGTTTTTT. Translated: CASSRPGAGELFF. Full variable domain (rest looked up from reference TRBV5-5 and TRBJ2-2): DAGVTQSPTHLIKTRGQQVTLRCSPISGHKSVSWYQQVLGQGPQFIFQYYEKEERGRGNFPDRFSARQFPNYSSELNVNALLLGDSALYLCASSRPGAGELFFGEGSRLTVL.